Below are 12 T cell receptor beta chains sequenced from a single sample in a study of neoadjuvant nivolumab and ipilimumab in lung cancer. Clones were read by immunoSEQ multiplex PCR, and TCRdb kept only the in-frame ones, dropping some. The sample lists fewer than 15,000 clones, 90% to 97% occurring once. The input for sequencing was peripheral blood, taken after neoadjuvant nivolumab, alone or with ipilimumab, at or shortly before surgery. These TCRs come from an adult with non-small cell lung cancer.

This chain connects TRBV7-6 to TRBJ2-7; 8 nucleotides agree with TRBD1. Germline V gene data show CDR1 as SGHVS and CDR2 as FNYEAQ. This CDR3 comprises 21 residues. The V gene end was trimmed by 2 bases and the J gene end by 5 bases; junction bases not matched to a gene: 26. CDR3 amino acids: CASSLTGQDSNPGTPKDEQYF. In nucleotides, the CDR3 is TGTGCCAGCAGCTTAACGGGACAGGATTCAAATCCCGGGACCCCAAAGGACGAGCAGTACTTC.

The rearrangement uses TRBV9 and TRBJ1-1; a possible D gene is TRBD1 (5 bases). Trimming took 3 bases from V and 0 from J, leaving 12 bases between them. This CDR3 contains 15 residues. CDR1 is SGDLS and CDR2 is YYNGEE in the germline V gene. This CDR3 is CASSAEVRVNTEAFF. Written as DNA, the CDR3 is TGTGCCAGCAGCGCGGAGGTCAGGGTGAACACTGAAGCTTTCTTT.

The chain employs TRBV28 and TRBJ2-4; D may match TRBD1 or TRBD2 (6 bases each). V lost 3 bases and J 1 base, leaving 10 bases between the germline ends. The germline CDR1 and CDR2 sequences are MDHEN and SYDVKM. This CDR3 contains 15 residues. The CDR3: CASSFWGAAKNIQYF. CDR3 sequence (DNA): TGTGCCAGCAGTTTTTGGGGGGCGGCCAAAAACATTCAGTACTTC.

This clone has just a few counts. J is TRBJ1-1 and V is TRBV13, with D perhaps matching TRBD1 (5 bases). The germline V and J ends were trimmed by 5 bases and 1 base, with 11 bases remaining between them. The CDR3 has 14 residues. CDR1 is PRHDT, CDR2 FYEKMQ, per germline (reference sequence). The CDR3 nucleotides are TGTGCCAGCAGCCCGGGACTGACGAACACTGAAGCTTTCTTT. Amino acid sequence: CASSPGLTNTEAFF.

The V call is TRBV11-3, the J call TRBJ2-1, with a tentative D call TRBD2 (6 bases). The V end lost 1 base, the J end lost 2 bases, and 9 bases lay between the germline ends. This CDR3 has 15 residues. Germline V CDR1 and CDR2: SGHNT, YENEEA. The CDR3 reads CASSLAGDPYNEQFF. CDR3 bases: TGTGCCAGCAGCTTAGCGGGAGACCCCTACAATGAGCAGTTCTTC.

The V call is TRBV7-9, the J call TRBJ2-7, with 8 bases fitting TRBD1. Per the germline V gene, CDR1 is SEHNR and CDR2 is FQNEAQ (reference sequence). With V trimmed by 0 bases and J by 1 base, 5 bases remained unmatched. CDR3 length: 16 amino acids. The CDR3 region has the DNA TGTGCCAGCAGCTTAGCCCGCGGGACAGGTTCCTACGAGCAGTACTTC. It specifies CASSLARGTGSYEQYF.

The chain uses TRBV5-1 and TRBJ2-5; 9 bases line up with TRBD2. Germline CDR1 and CDR2: SGHRS and YFSETQ. V gave up 3 bases and J gave up 4 bases; unmatched junction bases: 10. The CDR3 contains 16 residues. The CDR3 region is CASSSGSSGTSETQYF. The CDR3, as DNA: TGCGCCAGCAGCTCTGGATCTAGCGGGACGTCAGAGACCCAGTACTTC.

V and J are TRBV9 and TRBJ2-1, with D possibly TRBD1 on 5 matching bases. Germline V CDR1 and CDR2: SGDLS, YYNGEE. The CDR3 length is 15 residues. V gave up 3 bases and J gave up 2 bases, with 12 bases separating them. The chain's CDR3 is CASSAGLTPYNEQFF. CDR3 nucleotides: TGTGCCAGCAGCGCAGGGCTCACCCCCTACAATGAGCAGTTCTTC.

The V and J genes are TRBV5-1 and TRBJ2-7, with 13 bases matching TRBD2. Germline V CDR1 and CDR2: SGHRS, YFSETQ. With 4 bases clipped from V and 6 bases from J, the junction kept 7 bases outside the gene matches. This CDR3 spans 15 amino acids. The CDR3 DNA follows: TGCGCCAGCAGCCCTCGACTAGCGGGAGGTTCCGAGCAGTACTTC. Its protein is CASSPRLAGGSEQYF.

V usage is TRBV6-5 and J usage is TRBJ1-6; D is ambiguous. Trimming left V 10 bases short and J 6 bases short, with 10 bases between. CDR1 is MNHEY, CDR2 SVGAGI, per germline. The CDR3 consists of 12 residues. The CDR3 protein is CATTRANSPLHF. In DNA, the CDR3 is TGTGCCACCACTAGGGCTAATTCACCCCTCCACTTT.

The CDR3 is CAWSVRTGLEQYF. The CDR3 bases are TGTGCCTGGAGTGTACGAACGGGACTCGAGCAGTACTTC. V is TRBV30 and J is TRBJ2-7, with D maybe TRBD2 (6 bases). CDR3 length: 13 residues. V shed 0 bases and J shed 6 bases, with 12 bases lying between them. Germline CDR1 and CDR2: GTSNPN and SVGIG (reference sequence).

The V gene is TRBV19, the J gene TRBJ1-5; perhaps TRBD1 as D (6 bases). V lost 4 bases and J lost 13, with 20 bases in between. The germline CDR1 and CDR2 sequences are LNHDA and SQIVND (reference sequence). This CDR3 has 14 residues. CDR3: CASSNWTEPVEQHF. The CDR3 nucleotides read TGTGCCAGTAGTAACTGGACAGAGCCCGTCGAACAGCATTTT.